This TCR beta chain was recovered during a study of shared clonotypes between healthy human individuals. Germline CDR1 reads SGHAT; CDR2 reads FQNNGV. This CDR3 is 14 amino acids long. The V end lost 2 bases, the J end lost 3 bases, and 11 bases lay between the germline ends. Positively selected for CCR7, the CD45RO-negative cells used as naive CD8 cells excluded terminally differentiated effector memory CD45RA+ cells. The donor population consisted of healthy HIV-negative adults with no recent acute infections or vaccinations. The genomic DNA of each subset was split evenly across several immunoSEQ plates. TCRdb keeps only in-frame clones here, not all; method: immunoSEQ multiplex PCR. The sample records about 650,000 clones, roughly 95% being singletons.

V is TRBV11-2 and J is TRBJ2-7, with D possibly being TRBD1 (6 bases). The sequencing input was naive CD8+ T cells sorted from blood. This TCR was sampled from a woman aged 30 to 39 in good health. CDR3 bases: TGTGCCAGCAGCTTAATGTACAGGGACTACGAGCAGTACTTC. Protein: CASSLMYRDYEQYF.